The table lists the clone carrying this T cell receptor (beta chain) with many counts. This CDR3 comprises 11 residues. CDR1 SGHTA and CDR2 FQGNSA come from the germline V gene. V was cut by 5 bases and J by 3 bases, with 4 bases left in between. TCRdb analysed the reads with MiXCR anew, one entry per CDR3 protein. The table includes approximately 320,000 distinct CDR3 sequences, around 9.5% detected once. These data belong to a study of T cell repertoires in cytomegalovirus infection. The clonotype comes from a human donor in good health (CMV status not recorded). Some clones in this sample may be carry-over from other donors' samples. The J gene is TRBJ1-1, the V gene TRBV7-2; D uncertain. Sequenced material: PBMCs. The CDR3 coding sequence is TGTGCCAGCAGCCGTGACACTGAAGCTTTCTTT. Translated, it gives CASSRDTEAFF.